This TCR beta chain was sequenced for a study of metastatic and nonmetastatic thyroid tumors. For the study at large: Comparative analysis of repertoires was undertaken across blood and tumor or nodule tissue obtained from malignant and benign thyroid patients. Overall study results and limits: For both blood and tumor, malignant thyroid tumors reportedly showed significantly higher TCR beta diversity than benign nodules did.

This clone has more than one count but fewer than ten. The antigen remains undetermined. None of the patients had undergone any treatment ahead of thyroid surgery. Per the study methods: For papillary thyroid cancer, a distant-metastasis classifier was constructed from CDR3 differences observed across clinicopathological groups. TCRdb recomputed clones from the PCR reads via MiXCR. None of the V and J calls come from the authors' own analysis; TCRdb made them. Among approximately 12,000 clones listed, roughly 27% were seen once. This TCR was recovered from a female donor with papillary thyroid cancer or a benign thyroid nodule (not recorded which). Some clones in this sample may be carry-over from other donors' samples. The sequencing sample was made of tumor tissue.

The CDR3 region is CASSPLTGTSGRKSTDTQYF. CDR3 bases: TGTGCCAGCTCACCACTCACCGGGACTAGCGGGAGGAAAAGCACAGATACGCAGTATTTT. The V and J genes are TRBV18 and TRBJ2-3, with 15 bases identical to TRBD2. This CDR3 has 20 amino acids. With V trimmed by 1 base and J by 0 bases, 8 bases remained unmatched. The germline CDR1 and CDR2 sequences are KGHSH and LQKENI.